This T cell receptor (beta chain) was found in a study of blood T cell repertoires in COVID-19. At the level of the study: Samples representing acute and convalescent COVID-19 were sourced from the United States, Italy and Spain.

TCRdb keeps only in-frame clones here, not all; method: immunoSEQ multiplex PCR. The sample includes around 100,000 clones, around 80% seen only once; the top ten take about 24%. Germline V gene lookup returns CDR1 MNHEY and CDR2 SMNVEV (reference sequence). This CDR3 is built from 19 residues. V dropped 4 bases and J dropped 4 bases, with 26 bases sitting between them. The rearrangement joins TRBV27 to TRBJ2-1; weak D call: TRBD2 (7 bases). Sequences were obtained from peripheral blood. The sequence came from a human donor in a cohort sampled during active COVID-19. CDR3 protein: CASSSQTLVGGPNYNEQFF. The CDR3 DNA follows: TGTGCCAGCAGTTCCCAGACGCTGGTGGGGGGGCCGAATTACAATGAGCAGTTCTTC.